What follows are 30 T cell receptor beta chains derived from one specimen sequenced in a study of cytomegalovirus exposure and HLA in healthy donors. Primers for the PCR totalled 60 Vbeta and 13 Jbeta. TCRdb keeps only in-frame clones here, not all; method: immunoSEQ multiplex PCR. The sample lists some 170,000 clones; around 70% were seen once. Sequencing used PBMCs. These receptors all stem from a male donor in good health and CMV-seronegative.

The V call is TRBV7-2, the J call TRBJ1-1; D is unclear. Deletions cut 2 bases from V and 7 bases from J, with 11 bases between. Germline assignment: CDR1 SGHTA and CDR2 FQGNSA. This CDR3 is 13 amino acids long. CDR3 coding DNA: TGTGCCAGCAGCTTAACTGCCGCAGGTGAAGCTTTCTTT. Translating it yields CASSLTAAGEAFF.

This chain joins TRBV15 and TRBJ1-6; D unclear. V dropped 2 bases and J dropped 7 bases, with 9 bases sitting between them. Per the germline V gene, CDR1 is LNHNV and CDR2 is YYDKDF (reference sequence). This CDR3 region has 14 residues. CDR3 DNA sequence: TGTGCCACCAGCAGAAAAGGCGGAAATTCACCCCTCCACTTT. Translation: CATSRKGGNSPLHF.

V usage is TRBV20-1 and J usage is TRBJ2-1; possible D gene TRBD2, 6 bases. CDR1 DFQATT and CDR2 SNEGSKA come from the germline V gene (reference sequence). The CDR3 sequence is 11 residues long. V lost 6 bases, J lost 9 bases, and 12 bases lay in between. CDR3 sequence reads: CSAGRTSEQFF. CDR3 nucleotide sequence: TGCAGTGCAGGGAGGACAAGTGAGCAGTTCTTC.

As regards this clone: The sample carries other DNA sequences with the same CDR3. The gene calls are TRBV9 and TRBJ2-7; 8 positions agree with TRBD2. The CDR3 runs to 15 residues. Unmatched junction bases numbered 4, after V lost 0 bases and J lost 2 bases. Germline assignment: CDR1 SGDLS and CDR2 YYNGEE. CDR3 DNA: TGTGCCAGCAGCGTAGGCCTAGCGGGCACCTACGAGCAGTACTTC. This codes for CASSVGLAGTYEQYF.

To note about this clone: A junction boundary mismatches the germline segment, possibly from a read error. The CDR3 spells CASSPRGNAYNEQLF. The CDR3, as DNA: TGTGCCAGCAGCCCAAGAGGGAACGCCTACAATGAGCAGCTCTTC. The genes are TRBV7-9 and TRBJ2-1; possible D gene TRBD2, 5 bases. The CDR3 is 15 amino acids. CDR1 and CDR2 (germline): SEHNR, FQNEAQ (reference sequence).

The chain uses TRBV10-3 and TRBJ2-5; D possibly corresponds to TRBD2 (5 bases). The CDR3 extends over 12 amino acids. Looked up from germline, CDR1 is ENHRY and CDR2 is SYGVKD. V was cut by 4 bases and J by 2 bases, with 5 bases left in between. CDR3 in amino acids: CAISGEQETQYF. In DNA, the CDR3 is TGTGCCATCAGTGGGGAGCAAGAGACCCAGTACTTC.

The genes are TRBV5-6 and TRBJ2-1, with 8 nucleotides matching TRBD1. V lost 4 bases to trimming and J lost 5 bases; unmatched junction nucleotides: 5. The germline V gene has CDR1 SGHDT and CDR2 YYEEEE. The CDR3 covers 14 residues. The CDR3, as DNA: TGTGCCAGCAGCCCAGACAGGGGTCACAATGAGCAGTTCTTC. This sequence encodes CASSPDRGHNEQFF.

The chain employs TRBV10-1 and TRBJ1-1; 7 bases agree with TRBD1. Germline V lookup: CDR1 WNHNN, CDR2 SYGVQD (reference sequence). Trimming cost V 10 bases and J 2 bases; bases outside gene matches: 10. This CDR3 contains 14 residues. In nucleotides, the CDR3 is TGCGCCATCCGTACCGGGACAGATAACACTGAAGCTTTCTTT. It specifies CAIRTGTDNTEAFF.

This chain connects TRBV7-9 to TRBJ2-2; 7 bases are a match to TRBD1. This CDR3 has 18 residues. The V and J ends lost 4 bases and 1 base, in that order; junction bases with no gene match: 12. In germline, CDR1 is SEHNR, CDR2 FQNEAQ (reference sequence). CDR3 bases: TGTGCCAGCAGCTCACCGGGACAGAGATCTAAGAACACCGGGGAGCTGTTTTTT. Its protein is CASSSPGQRSKNTGELFF.

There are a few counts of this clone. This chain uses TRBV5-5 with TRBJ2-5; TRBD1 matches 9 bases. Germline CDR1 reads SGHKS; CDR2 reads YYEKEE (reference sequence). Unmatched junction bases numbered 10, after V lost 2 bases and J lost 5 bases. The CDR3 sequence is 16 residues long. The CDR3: CASSFPGTGTGETQYF. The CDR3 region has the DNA TGTGCCAGCAGCTTTCCCGGGACAGGGACGGGTGAGACCCAGTACTTC.

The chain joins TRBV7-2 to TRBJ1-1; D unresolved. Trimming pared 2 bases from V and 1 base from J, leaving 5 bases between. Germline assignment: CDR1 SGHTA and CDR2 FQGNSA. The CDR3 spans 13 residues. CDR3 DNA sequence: TGTGCCAGCAGCTTACGGGGGAACACTGAAGCTTTCTTT. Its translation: CASSLRGNTEAFF.

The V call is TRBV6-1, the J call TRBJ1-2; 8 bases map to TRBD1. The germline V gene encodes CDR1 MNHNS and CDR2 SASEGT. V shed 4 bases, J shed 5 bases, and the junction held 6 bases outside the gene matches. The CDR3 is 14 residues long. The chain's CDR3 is CASSGGQATYGYTF. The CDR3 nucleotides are TGTGCCAGCAGTGGGGGACAGGCAACATATGGCTACACCTTC.

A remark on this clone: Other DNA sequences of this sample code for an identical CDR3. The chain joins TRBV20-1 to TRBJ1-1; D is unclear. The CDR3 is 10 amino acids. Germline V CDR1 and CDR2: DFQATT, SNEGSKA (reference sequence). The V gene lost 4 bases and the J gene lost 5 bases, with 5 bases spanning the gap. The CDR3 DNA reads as TGCAGTGCTACTCGGACTGAAGCTTTCTTT. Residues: CSATRTEAFF.

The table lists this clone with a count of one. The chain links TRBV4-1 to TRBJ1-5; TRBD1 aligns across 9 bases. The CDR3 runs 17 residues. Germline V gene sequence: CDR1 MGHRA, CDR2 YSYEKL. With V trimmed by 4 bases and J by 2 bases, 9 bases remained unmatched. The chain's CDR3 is CASSPSEDRGGNQPQHF. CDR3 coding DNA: TGCGCCAGCAGCCCCTCTGAGGACAGGGGTGGCAATCAGCCCCAGCATTTT.

For the CDR3, the DNA is TGTGCCAGCAGTTTATCGAGTCCGGGCTCCTATAATTCACCCCTCCACTTT. Amino acids: CASSLSSPGSYNSPLHF. The V and J genes are TRBV27 and TRBJ1-6; D remains unclear. The CDR3 has 17 amino acids. Germline V lookup: CDR1 MNHEY, CDR2 SMNVEV (reference sequence). V was pared by 0 bases and J by 0 bases, with 9 bases between.

CDR3 bases: TGTGCCAGTAGTACTCGACGAGCGAGCAATCAGCCCCAGCATTTT. Its translation is CASSTRRASNQPQHF. V and J are TRBV19 and TRBJ1-5; D uncertain. The CDR3 is made up of 15 amino acids. The germline V gene has CDR1 LNHDA and CDR2 SQIVND (reference sequence). Trimming shortened V by 4 bases and J by 1 base, and 11 bases separated the two germline ends.

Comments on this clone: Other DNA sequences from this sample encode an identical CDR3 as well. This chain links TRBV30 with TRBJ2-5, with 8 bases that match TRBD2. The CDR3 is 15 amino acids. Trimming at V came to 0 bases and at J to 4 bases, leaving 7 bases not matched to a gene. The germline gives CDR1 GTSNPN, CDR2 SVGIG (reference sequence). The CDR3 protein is CAWSVGWGLGETQYF. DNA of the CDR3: TGTGCCTGGAGTGTAGGGTGGGGACTAGGAGAGACCCAGTACTTC.

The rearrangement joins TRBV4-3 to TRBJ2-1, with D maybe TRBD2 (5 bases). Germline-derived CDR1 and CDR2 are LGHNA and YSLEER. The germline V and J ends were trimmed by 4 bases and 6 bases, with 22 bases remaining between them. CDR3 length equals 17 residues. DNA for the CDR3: TGCGCCAGCAGCCGGTCGGTGGGAGAAGTGATTAGCAATGAGCAGTTCTTC. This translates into CASSRSVGEVISNEQFF.

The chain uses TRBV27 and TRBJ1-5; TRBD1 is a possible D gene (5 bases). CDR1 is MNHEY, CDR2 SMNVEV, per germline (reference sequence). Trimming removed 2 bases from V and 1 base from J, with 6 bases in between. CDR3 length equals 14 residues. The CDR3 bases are TGTGCCAGCAGTTTAACAGGAAGCAATCAGCCCCAGCATTTT. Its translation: CASSLTGSNQPQHF.

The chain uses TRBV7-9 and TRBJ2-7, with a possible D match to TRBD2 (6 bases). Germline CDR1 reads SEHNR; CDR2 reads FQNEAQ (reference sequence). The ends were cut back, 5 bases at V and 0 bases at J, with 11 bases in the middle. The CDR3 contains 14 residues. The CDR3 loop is CASSPLANSYEQYF. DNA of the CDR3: TGTGCCAGCAGCCCTCTAGCGAACTCCTACGAGCAGTACTTC.

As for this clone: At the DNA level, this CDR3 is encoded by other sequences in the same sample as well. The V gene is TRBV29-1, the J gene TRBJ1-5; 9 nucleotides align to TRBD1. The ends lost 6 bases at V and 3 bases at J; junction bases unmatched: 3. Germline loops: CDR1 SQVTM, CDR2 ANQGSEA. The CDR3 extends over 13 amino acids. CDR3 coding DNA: TGCAGCGTAGGACAGGGGTCCAATCAGCCCCAGCATTTT. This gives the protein CSVGQGSNQPQHF.

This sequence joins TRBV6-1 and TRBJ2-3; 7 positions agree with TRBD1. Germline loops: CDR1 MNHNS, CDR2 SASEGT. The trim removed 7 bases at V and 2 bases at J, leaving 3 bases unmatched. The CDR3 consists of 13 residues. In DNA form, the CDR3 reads TGTGCCAGCAACAGGGGATACACAGATACGCAGTATTTT. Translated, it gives CASNRGYTDTQYF.

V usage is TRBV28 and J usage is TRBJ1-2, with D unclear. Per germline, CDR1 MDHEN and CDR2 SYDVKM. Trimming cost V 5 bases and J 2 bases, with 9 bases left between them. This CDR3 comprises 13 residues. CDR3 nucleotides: TGTGCCAGCAGTCCCCCCCTGAACTATGGCTACACCTTC. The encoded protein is CASSPPLNYGYTF.

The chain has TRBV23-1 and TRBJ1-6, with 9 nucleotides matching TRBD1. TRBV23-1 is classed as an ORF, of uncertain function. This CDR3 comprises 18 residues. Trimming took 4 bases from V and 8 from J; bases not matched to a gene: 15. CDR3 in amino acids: CASSRGGQGKGEHSPLHF. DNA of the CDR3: TGCGCCAGCAGTCGGGGGGGACAGGGAAAGGGGGAACATTCACCCCTCCACTTT.

CDR3 nucleotide sequence: TGTGCCAGCAGTTACGGCGTGTCCCCAGGGACCCAGTACTTC. Protein: CASSYGVSPGTQYF. The chain couples TRBV6-5 to TRBJ2-5, with D unresolved. CDR1 is MNHEY and CDR2 is SVGAGI in the germline V gene. V lost 2 bases and J lost 7, with 14 bases in between. This CDR3 is 14 amino acids long.

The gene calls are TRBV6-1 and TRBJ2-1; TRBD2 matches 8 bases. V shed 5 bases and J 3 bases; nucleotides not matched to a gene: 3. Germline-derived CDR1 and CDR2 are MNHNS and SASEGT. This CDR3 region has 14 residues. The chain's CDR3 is CASSTSGDYNEQFF. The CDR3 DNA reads TGTGCCAGCAGTACTAGCGGAGACTACAATGAGCAGTTCTTC.

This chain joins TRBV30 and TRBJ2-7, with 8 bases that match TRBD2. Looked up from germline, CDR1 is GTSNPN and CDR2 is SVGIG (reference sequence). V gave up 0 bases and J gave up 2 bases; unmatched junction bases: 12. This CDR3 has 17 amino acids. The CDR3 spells CAWSVIRSGGSPYEQYF. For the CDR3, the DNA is TGTGCCTGGAGTGTAATACGGAGCGGGGGTTCTCCCTACGAGCAGTACTTC.

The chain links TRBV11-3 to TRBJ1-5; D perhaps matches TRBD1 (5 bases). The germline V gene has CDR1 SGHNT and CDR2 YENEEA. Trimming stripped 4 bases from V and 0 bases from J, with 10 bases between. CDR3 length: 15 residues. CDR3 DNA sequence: TGTGCCAGCAGCTCGCAGGGTTGTAGCAATCAGCCCCAGCATTTT. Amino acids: CASSSQGCSNQPQHF.

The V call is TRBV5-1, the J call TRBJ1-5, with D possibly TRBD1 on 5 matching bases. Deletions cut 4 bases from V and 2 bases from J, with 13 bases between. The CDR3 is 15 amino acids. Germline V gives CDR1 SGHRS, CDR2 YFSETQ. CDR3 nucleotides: TGCGCCAGCAGCACCGGGCCGGGGGGCAATCAGCCCCAGCATTTT. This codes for CASSTGPGGNQPQHF. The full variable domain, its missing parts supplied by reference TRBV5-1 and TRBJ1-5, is KAGVTQTPRYLIKTRGQQVTLSCSPISGHRSVSWYQQTPGQGLQFLFEYFSETQRNKGNFPGRFSGRQFSNSRSEMNVSTLELGDSALYLCASSTGPGGNQPQHFGDGTRLSIL.

The CDR3 bases are TGTGCCAGCAGTGACTCTATTTACAATGAGCAGTTCTTC. This gives the protein CASSDSIYNEQFF. The chain uses TRBV2 and TRBJ2-1; D uncertain. V dropped 3 bases and J dropped 4 bases, with 7 bases sitting between them. This CDR3 has 13 amino acids. Per the germline V gene, CDR1 is SNHLY and CDR2 is FYNNEI.